The 12 T cell receptor beta chains listed next were all sequenced from one sample in a study of OX40 agonist ivuxolimab in advanced cancers. Libraries were prepared through the immunoSEQ multiplex PCR assay. Drawn from immuneACCESS, this table holds only the in-frame rearrangements with V and J called that TCRdb kept. Clones are partly lost; checked studies trace under half to an unresolved V gene and leave the rest unexplained. The sample table contains about 77,000 clones; only one count was recorded for around nine tenths of them. 4.8% of the sample is held by the ten biggest clonotypes. Sequencing was performed on CD4+ or CD8+ T cells sorted from blood, taken in a trial of the OX40 agonist ivuxolimab. The receptors derive from an adult with an advanced solid tumor such as melanoma, head and neck, liver or kidney cancer.

This chain connects TRBV28 to TRBJ1-2; 7 nucleotides line up with TRBD1. There are 14 residues in the CDR3. V trimming: 6 bases; J trimming: 8 bases; junction bases outside the gene matches: 12. Germline CDR1 and CDR2: MDHEN and SYDVKM. The CDR3 reads CASSDQQGLGGYTF. Here the CDR3 DNA reads TGTGCCAGCAGCGATCAACAGGGGCTGGGAGGCTACACCTTC.

V is TRBV27 and J is TRBJ1-4, with unresolved D. V was cut by 3 bases and J by 8 bases, with 16 bases left in between. The CDR3 spans 15 residues. Germline V gene sequence: CDR1 MNHEY, CDR2 SMNVEV (reference sequence). For the CDR3, the DNA is TGTGCCAGCAGTTTCCGGGCTACTTTCAGAGAAAAACTGTTTTTT. This gives the protein CASSFRATFREKLFF.

The genes are TRBV2 and TRBJ2-7; D remains unclear. V lost 4 bases and J 6 bases, leaving 22 bases between the germline ends. CDR1 and CDR2 (germline): SNHLY, FYNNEI. CDR3 length equals 16 residues. The chain's CDR3 is CASSGENPLNAAEQYF. Written as DNA, the CDR3 is TGTGCCAGCAGTGGAGAGAACCCCTTGAACGCGGCCGAGCAGTACTTC. The whole variable domain, remainder taken from reference TRBV2 and TRBJ2-7, is EPEVTQTPSHQVTQMGQEVILRCVPISNHLYFYWYRQILGQKVEFLVSFYNNEISEKSEIFDDQFSVERPDGSNFTLKIRSTKLEDSAMYFCASSGENPLNAAEQYFGPGTRLTVT.

This chain uses TRBV7-6 with TRBJ2-7; D is ambiguous. V shed 1 base and J shed 6 bases, with 19 bases lying between them. This CDR3 has 16 residues. Germline V gene lookup returns CDR1 SGHVS and CDR2 FNYEAQ. CDR3: CASSLETTTLVLEQYF. DNA of the CDR3: TGTGCCAGCAGCTTAGAGACAACCACCCTGGTACTCGAGCAGTACTTC.

The V gene is TRBV11-2, the J gene TRBJ2-1; possibly TRBD2 for D (6 bases). The length of the CDR3 is 13 residues. Germline V CDR1 and CDR2: SGHAT, FQNNGV. V shed 7 bases and J shed 4 bases, with 11 bases lying between them. The CDR3 bases are TGTGCCAGCACCCCGGGACTTTACAATGAGCAGTTCTTC. This translates into CASTPGLYNEQFF.

This chain connects TRBV11-3 to TRBJ2-5; D not certain. CDR3 length equals 16 residues. V was shortened by 5 bases and J by 5 bases, with 21 bases between the two germline ends. Germline V gives CDR1 SGHNT, CDR2 YENEEA. CDR3: CASSSRAPRSAETQYF. As DNA, the CDR3 is TGTGCCAGCAGCAGCCGGGCTCCCAGGTCAGCGGAGACCCAGTACTTC.

This chain uses TRBV4-1 with TRBJ2-1; 12 bases fit TRBD1. V lost 4 bases to trimming and J lost 7 bases; unmatched junction nucleotides: 5. Germline values: CDR1 MGHRA, CDR2 YSYEKL. CDR3 length: 15 residues. Here the CDR3 reads CASSRGQGARNEQFF. The DNA for the CDR3 is TGCGCCAGCAGCCGGGGACAGGGGGCCCGAAATGAGCAGTTCTTC.

This chain joins TRBV9 and TRBJ2-3, with 7 bases that match TRBD1. The length of the CDR3 is 14 residues. Unmatched junction bases numbered 4, after V lost 6 bases and J lost 0 bases. Germline assignment: CDR1 SGDLS and CDR2 YYNGEE. The CDR3 loop is CASNKGASTDTQYF. DNA for the CDR3: TGTGCCAGCAATAAGGGGGCAAGCACAGATACGCAGTATTTT.

This clone has a handful of counts. The chain has TRBV7-2 and TRBJ2-2, with D unclear. Germline V gene lookup returns CDR1 SGHTA and CDR2 FQGNSA. V was cut by 4 bases and J by 3 bases, with 6 bases left in between. The CDR3 totals 13 residues. CDR3 nucleotides: TGTGCCAGCAGCTCGAGTTACACCGGGGAGCTGTTTTTT. As protein: CASSSSYTGELFF.

The V gene is TRBV27, the J gene TRBJ2-3; D is ambiguous. Germline CDR1 and CDR2: MNHEY and SMNVEV (reference sequence). Trimming took off 6 bases at V and 4 bases at J, with 8 bases between the two ends. The CDR3 is made up of 12 amino acids. CDR3 coding DNA: TGTGCCAGCAGGCGTAGTTCAGATACGCAGTATTTT. It yields the protein CASRRSSDTQYF.

The chain is built from TRBV5-1 and TRBJ2-5; no clear D gene. CDR3 length equals 14 residues. V gave up 0 bases and J gave up 1 base, with 7 bases separating them. Per germline, CDR1 SGHRS and CDR2 YFSETQ. The CDR3 loop reads CASSLAPPQETQYF. In DNA, the CDR3 is TGCGCCAGCAGCTTGGCGCCACCCCAAGAGACCCAGTACTTC.

This clone was detected a few times. CDR3 protein: CAGGSDGGETQYF. In DNA form, the CDR3 reads TGTGCCGGGGGATCGGATGGCGGGGAGACCCAGTACTTC. V usage is TRBV7-9 and J usage is TRBJ2-5; D could derive from TRBD1 or TRBD2 (5 bases each). Germline V gene lookup returns CDR1 SEHNR and CDR2 FQNEAQ (reference sequence). V was cut by 11 bases and J by 5 bases, with 18 bases left in between. The CDR3 runs to 13 residues.